This entry lists 25 T cell receptor beta chains sequenced from one sample in a study of PD-L1 blockade in urothelial cancer. Time point of the sample: pretreatment peripheral blood. TCRdb keeps only in-frame clones here, not all; method: immunoSEQ multiplex PCR. The repertoire consists of tens of thousands of clones, with less than 90% occurring once and the leading ten covering around a tenth. The sample was PBMCs, taken around atezolizumab (anti-PD-L1) treatment. Every receptor here comes from a woman in her 70s with urothelial cancer.

Ten or more counts support this clone. This chain joins TRBV5-6 and TRBJ1-5, with D possibly matching TRBD1 (6 bases). Germline CDR1 is SGHDT and CDR2 is YYEEEE. This CDR3 has 16 residues. The V gene lost 4 bases and the J gene lost 2 bases, with 16 bases spanning the gap. The CDR3, as DNA: TGTGCCAGCAGCAGCCGAATGGACAGCCGCAATCAGCCCCAGCATTTT. Encoded protein: CASSSRMDSRNQPQHF.

The V and J genes are TRBV6-1 and TRBJ1-3, with D perhaps TRBD1 (5 bases). CDR1 and CDR2 (germline): MNHNS, SASEGT. V was pared by 2 bases and J by 7 bases, with 15 bases between. The CDR3 length is 15 residues. The CDR3 here is CASSEWGLPGNTIYF. The CDR3 coding sequence is TGTGCCAGCAGTGAATGGGGACTTCCAGGCAACACCATATATTTT.

V gene TRBV5-1 combines with J gene TRBJ1-2; TRBD1 aligns across 7 bases. V lost 4 bases and J lost 2; bases outside the gene matches: 5. From germline, CDR1 is SGHRS and CDR2 YFSETQ. The CDR3 loop spans 14 amino acids. The CDR3 nucleotides read TGCGCCAGCAGCGCGGGACAGACCAACTATGGCTACACCTTC. Protein: CASSAGQTNYGYTF.

The chain employs TRBV5-1 and TRBJ2-5; D is uncertain. V was shortened by 0 bases and J by 5 bases, with 11 bases between the two germline ends. CDR3 length equals 14 residues. Germline CDR1 and CDR2: SGHRS and YFSETQ. DNA of the CDR3: TGCGCCAGCAGCTTGGCCTCAGGATTGGAGACCCAGTACTTC. Residues: CASSLASGLETQYF.

The chain employs TRBV5-1 and TRBJ2-3; 8 nucleotides align to TRBD2. Unmatched junction bases numbered 1, after V lost 2 bases and J lost 2 bases. This CDR3 spans 14 amino acids. Germline V CDR1 and CDR2: SGHRS, YFSETQ. CDR3 sequence reads: CASSFSGNTDTQYF. CDR3 nucleotides: TGCGCCAGCAGCTTTAGCGGGAACACAGATACGCAGTATTTT. Using reference TRBV5-1 and TRBJ2-3 for the parts outside the CDR3, the full variable domain is KAGVTQTPRYLIKTRGQQVTLSCSPISGHRSVSWYQQTPGQGLQFLFEYFSETQRNKGNFPGRFSGRQFSNSRSEMNVSTLELGDSALYLCASSFSGNTDTQYFGPGTRLTVL.

The chain links TRBV6-5 to TRBJ1-6; 9 bases are shared with TRBD1. V lost 2 bases and J lost 17; bases outside the gene matches: 10. Germline lookup yields CDR1 MNHEY and CDR2 SVGAGI. The CDR3 sequence is 14 residues long. The CDR3, as DNA: TGTGCCAGCAGTTACGTACAGGGGGCCCCTCCAGTCCACTTT. It is translated as CASSYVQGAPPVHF.

The chain is built from TRBV5-1 and TRBJ2-5, with 9 bases matching TRBD1. The CDR3 loop spans 15 amino acids. Per germline, CDR1 SGHRS and CDR2 YFSETQ. V trimming: 4 bases; J trimming: 5 bases; junction bases outside the gene matches: 9. The CDR3 here is CASSIGTGSTETQYF. The CDR3 coding sequence is TGCGCCAGCAGCATCGGGACAGGGAGTACGGAGACCCAGTACTTC.

The rearrangement uses TRBV5-4 and TRBJ1-2; D not resolved. The CDR3 covers 13 residues. CDR1 SGHNT and CDR2 YYREEE come from the germline V gene (reference sequence). The ends were cut back, 2 bases at V and 1 base at J, with 6 bases in the middle. The CDR3 DNA is TGTGCCAGCAGCTTTGAGAGTAACTATGGCTACACCTTC. Amino acid sequence: CASSFESNYGYTF.

V is TRBV7-9 and J is TRBJ2-1; 9 nucleotides align to TRBD2. The V and J ends lost 7 bases and 7 bases, in that order; junction bases with no gene match: 8. The CDR3 runs to 14 residues. Germline loops: CDR1 SEHNR, CDR2 FQNEAQ (reference sequence). The CDR3 DNA is TGTGCCAGCACCAGCGGGAGGACGATTAATGAGCAGTTCTTC. It yields the protein CASTSGRTINEQFF.

This chain links TRBV28 with TRBJ2-1; D uncertain. Deletions cut 1 base from V and 2 bases from J, with 9 bases between. The germline CDR1 and CDR2 sequences are MDHEN and SYDVKM. There are 15 residues in the CDR3. The chain's CDR3 is CASSLSAVTYNEQFF. CDR3 nucleotides: TGTGCCAGCAGTTTATCGGCGGTTACCTACAATGAGCAGTTCTTC. The full variable domain, rest sourced from reference TRBV28 and TRBJ2-1, is DVKVTQSSRYLVKRTGEKVFLECVQDMDHENMFWYRQDPGLGLRLIYFSYDVKMKEKGDIPEGYSVSREKKERFSLILESASTNQTSMYLCASSLSAVTYNEQFFGPGTRLTVL.

The chain is built from TRBV9 and TRBJ2-1; maybe TRBD2 (6 bases). From germline, CDR1 is SGDLS and CDR2 YYNGEE. The V end lost 0 bases, the J end lost 8 bases, and 18 bases lay between the germline ends. The CDR3 is 16 amino acids. The CDR3 loop is CASSVGPSEMVDEQFF. CDR3 bases: TGTGCCAGCAGCGTAGGTCCTAGCGAAATGGTAGATGAGCAGTTCTTC.

In its sample, this clone was seen once. The chain employs TRBV7-6 and TRBJ1-2; D unresolved. Trimming shortened V by 3 bases and J by 2 bases, and 10 bases separated the two germline ends. CDR3 length equals 14 residues. Germline CDR1 SGHVS, CDR2 FNYEAQ. The CDR3 loop reads CASSFDGRNYGYTF. The CDR3 DNA reads TGTGCCAGCAGCTTTGATGGGAGAAACTATGGCTACACCTTC. The full variable domain, its missing parts supplied by reference TRBV7-6 and TRBJ1-2, is GAGVSQSPRYKVTKRGQDVALRCDPISGHVSLYWYRQALGQGPEFLTYFNYEAQQDKSGLPNDRFSAERPEGSISTLTIQRTEQRDSAMYRCASSFDGRNYGYTFGSGTRLTVV.

This clone was observed a single time. The CDR3 here is CASSWSADTQYF. DNA of the CDR3: TGTGCCAGCAGCTGGAGTGCAGATACGCAGTATTTT. The chain combines TRBV7-9 with TRBJ2-3; D not resolved. The length of the CDR3 is 12 residues. Looked up from germline, CDR1 is SEHNR and CDR2 is FQNEAQ (reference sequence). Trimming stripped 4 bases from V and 4 bases from J, with 6 bases between.

V is TRBV6-5 and J is TRBJ2-5; no definite D call. Germline V gives CDR1 MNHEY, CDR2 SVGAGI. The CDR3 is 13 amino acids. Trimming left V 6 bases short and J 5 bases short, with 13 bases between. CDR3 loop: CASRASPRETQYF. Here the CDR3 DNA reads TGTGCCAGCAGGGCCTCACCGAGGGAGACCCAGTACTTC.

The genes are TRBV10-3 and TRBJ2-7, with 10 bases that match TRBD2. Per germline, CDR1 ENHRY and CDR2 SYGVKD. V lost 10 bases to trimming and J lost 4 bases; unmatched junction nucleotides: 4. This CDR3 has 12 residues. CDR3 bases: TGTGCCACTGTAGCGGGGGGTTACGAGCAGTACTTC. This gives the protein CATVAGGYEQYF.

The rearrangement uses TRBV4-3 and TRBJ2-1; maybe TRBD1 (5 bases). Germline V gives CDR1 LGHNA, CDR2 YSLEER. V dropped 0 bases and J dropped 0 bases, with 12 bases sitting between them. CDR3 length: 17 amino acids. The DNA for the CDR3 is TGCGCCAGCAGCCAAGATTGGGGCACGGACTCCTACAATGAGCAGTTCTTC. It specifies CASSQDWGTDSYNEQFF.

This chain links TRBV5-1 with TRBJ2-2, with 11 bases matching TRBD2. With 0 bases clipped from V and 3 bases from J, the junction kept 4 bases outside the gene matches. In germline, CDR1 is SGHRS, CDR2 YFSETQ. The CDR3 sequence is 17 residues long. For the CDR3, the DNA is TGCGCCAGCAGCTTGGCGGTAGCGGGAGGGCACACCGGGGAGCTGTTTTTT. Translation gives CASSLAVAGGHTGELFF.

The V call is TRBV11-2, the J call TRBJ1-2; D gene uncertain. The CDR3 consists of 16 residues. Germline CDR1 reads SGHAT; CDR2 reads FQNNGV. The V gene lost 0 bases and the J gene lost 4 bases, with 15 bases spanning the gap. Written as DNA, the CDR3 is TGTGCCAGCAGCTTAGAGTACCAGTTGGGAGGCTATGGCTACACCTTC. It specifies CASSLEYQLGGYGYTF.

V and J are TRBV7-2 and TRBJ2-1; 8 positions match TRBD2. Germline V CDR1 and CDR2: SGHTA, FQGNSA. The CDR3 is 20 residues long. V lost 0 bases, J lost 3 bases, and 16 bases stayed unmatched. The CDR3 sequence is CASSLARTSYSSPYYNEQFF. DNA for the CDR3: TGTGCCAGCAGCTTAGCGCGGACTAGCTACTCATCCCCCTACTACAATGAGCAGTTCTTC.

The CDR3 protein is CASSDRDRGHPTYEQYF. The DNA for the CDR3 is TGCGCCAGCAGCGACCGGGACAGGGGCCATCCAACCTACGAGCAGTACTTC. This sequence joins TRBV5-1 and TRBJ2-7, with 10 bases aligning to TRBD1. The germline V gene encodes CDR1 SGHRS and CDR2 YFSETQ. V dropped 4 bases and J dropped 2; count of bases not matched to a gene: 12. The CDR3 runs 17 residues.

This chain joins TRBV5-1 and TRBJ1-1, with D possibly TRBD1 on 5 matching bases. This CDR3 spans 17 amino acids. CDR1 and CDR2 (germline): SGHRS, YFSETQ. V was cut by 0 bases and J by 3 bases, with 18 bases left in between. CDR3 nucleotide sequence: TGCGCCAGCAGCTTGGGTTTATTCCGAGGAGGGGACACTGAAGCTTTCTTT. It yields the protein CASSLGLFRGGDTEAFF.

The V and J genes are TRBV10-3 and TRBJ2-1; 15 positions agree with TRBD2. The CDR3 covers 17 residues. Trimming removed 10 bases from V and 4 bases from J; junction bases left unmatched: 11. Germline assignment: CDR1 ENHRY and CDR2 SYGVKD. The CDR3 DNA reads as TGTGCCAGCTCGGGACTAGCGGGAGGTTATTCGTACAATGAGCAGTTCTTC. It is translated as CASSGLAGGYSYNEQFF.

V is TRBV5-1 and J is TRBJ1-5; perhaps TRBD1 as D (6 bases). The V gene's germline CDR1 is SGHRS and CDR2 YFSETQ. V lost 1 base to trimming and J lost 6 bases, with 14 bases between them. The CDR3 is made up of 15 amino acids. Here the CDR3 reads CASSLTGSPIQPQHF. The CDR3 DNA sequence: TGCGCCAGCAGCTTGACAGGGAGTCCCATTCAGCCCCAGCATTTT.

The chain combines TRBV9 with TRBJ2-5; 8 bases align to TRBD2. V dropped 3 bases and J dropped 3; count of bases not matched to a gene: 13. The CDR3 spans 17 residues. Looked up from germline, CDR1 is SGDLS and CDR2 is YYNGEE. The CDR3 sequence: CASSGGGRYSGEETQYF. CDR3 DNA: TGTGCCAGCAGCGGGGGGGGAAGGTATAGCGGGGAAGAGACCCAGTACTTC. Full variable domain (missing parts from reference TRBV9 and TRBJ2-5): DSGVTQTPKHLITATGQRVTLRCSPRSGDLSVYWYQQSLDQGLQFLIQYYNGEERAKGNILERFSAQQFPDLHSELNLSSLELGDSALYFCASSGGGRYSGEETQYFGPGTRLLVL.

The chain links TRBV5-1 to TRBJ1-1; weak D call: TRBD1 (5 bases). Germline CDR1 and CDR2: SGHRS and YFSETQ. The CDR3 is made up of 14 amino acids. The V gene lost 3 bases and the J gene lost 0 bases, with 9 bases spanning the gap. The CDR3 loop reads CASSSQTVNTEAFF. The CDR3 nucleotides are TGCGCCAGCAGCTCACAGACAGTGAACACTGAAGCTTTCTTT. The whole variable domain, remainder taken from reference TRBV5-1 and TRBJ1-1, is KAGVTQTPRYLIKTRGQQVTLSCSPISGHRSVSWYQQTPGQGLQFLFEYFSETQRNKGNFPGRFSGRQFSNSRSEMNVSTLELGDSALYLCASSSQTVNTEAFFGQGTRLTVV.